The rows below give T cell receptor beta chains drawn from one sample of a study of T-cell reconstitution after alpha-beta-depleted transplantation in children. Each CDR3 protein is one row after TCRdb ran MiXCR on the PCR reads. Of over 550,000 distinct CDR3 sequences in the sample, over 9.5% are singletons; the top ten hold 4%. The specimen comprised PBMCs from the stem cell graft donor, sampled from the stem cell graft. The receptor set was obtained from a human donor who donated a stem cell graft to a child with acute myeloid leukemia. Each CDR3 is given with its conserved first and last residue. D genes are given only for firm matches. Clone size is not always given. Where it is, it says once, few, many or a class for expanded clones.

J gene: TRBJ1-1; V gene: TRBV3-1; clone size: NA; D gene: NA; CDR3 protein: CASSRYTTEVAFF; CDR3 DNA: TGTGCCAGCAGCCGCTACACAACGGAGGTAGCTTTCTTT
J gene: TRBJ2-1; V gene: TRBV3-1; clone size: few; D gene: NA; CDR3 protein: CASSQEERANEQFF; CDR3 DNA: TGTGCCAGCAGCCAAGAAGAGAGGGCCAATGAGCAGTTCTTC
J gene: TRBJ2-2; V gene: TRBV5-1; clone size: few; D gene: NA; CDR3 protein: CASSLWPSSNTGELFF; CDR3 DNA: TGCGCCAGCAGCTTGTGGCCCAGCTCGAACACCGGGGAGCTGTTTTTT
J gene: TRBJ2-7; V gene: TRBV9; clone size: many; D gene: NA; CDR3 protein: CASSVGAGAYEQYF; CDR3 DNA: TGTGCCAGCAGCGTAGGGGCAGGGGCATACGAGCAGTACTTC
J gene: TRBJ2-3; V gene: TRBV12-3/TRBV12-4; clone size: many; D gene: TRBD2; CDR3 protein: CASSTSGRGPYTQYF; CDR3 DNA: TGTGCCAGCTCCACTAGCGGGAGGGGCCCATATACGCAGTATTTT
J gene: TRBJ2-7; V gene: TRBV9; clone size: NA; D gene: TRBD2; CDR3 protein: CASSAPGTIPYEQYF; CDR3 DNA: TGTGCCAGCAGCGCTCCCGGGACTATTCCCTACGAGCAGTACTTC
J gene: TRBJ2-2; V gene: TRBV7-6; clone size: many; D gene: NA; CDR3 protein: CASSLGPVLYTGELFF; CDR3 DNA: TGTGCCAGCAGCTTAGGTCCGGTACTTTACACCGGGGAGCTGTTTTTT
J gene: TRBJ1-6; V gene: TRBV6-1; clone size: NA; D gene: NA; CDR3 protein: CASSLSGGNSPLHF; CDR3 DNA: TGTGCCAGCAGCCTCTCAGGAGGAAATTCACCCCTCCACTTT
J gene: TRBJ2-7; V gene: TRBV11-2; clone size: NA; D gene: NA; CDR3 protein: CASSLDLGVAYGEQYF; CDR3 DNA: TGTGCCAGCAGCTTAGATCTTGGGGTAGCGTATGGGGAGCAGTACTTC
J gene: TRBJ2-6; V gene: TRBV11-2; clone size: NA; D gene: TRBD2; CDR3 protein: CASSPLLTSGRITGANVLTF; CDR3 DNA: TGTGCCAGCAGCCCCTTATTGACTAGCGGGAGAATAACCGGGGCCAACGTCCTGACTTTC
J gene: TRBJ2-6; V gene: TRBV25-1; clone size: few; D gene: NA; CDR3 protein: CASSEPIPGSGANVLTF; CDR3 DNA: TGTGCCAGCAGTGAGCCCATCCCTGGCTCTGGGGCCAACGTCCTGACTTTC
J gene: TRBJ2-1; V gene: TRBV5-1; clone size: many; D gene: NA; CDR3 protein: CASSFETHEQFF; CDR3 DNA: TGCGCCAGCAGCTTCGAAACACATGAGCAGTTCTTC
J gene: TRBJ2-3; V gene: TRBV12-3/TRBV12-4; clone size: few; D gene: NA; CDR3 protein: CASRGAGSDTQYF; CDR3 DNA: TGTGCCAGCCGTGGCGCCGGCTCAGATACGCAGTATTTT
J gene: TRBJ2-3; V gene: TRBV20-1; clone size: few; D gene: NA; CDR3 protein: CSASGLSLSTDTQYF; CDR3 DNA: TGCAGTGCTAGCGGACTATCCCTTAGCACAGATACGCAGTATTTT
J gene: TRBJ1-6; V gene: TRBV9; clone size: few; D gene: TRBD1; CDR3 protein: CASSVENKGASSPLHF; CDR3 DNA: TGTGCCAGCAGCGTAGAAAATAAGGGGGCGTCTTCACCCCTCCACTTT
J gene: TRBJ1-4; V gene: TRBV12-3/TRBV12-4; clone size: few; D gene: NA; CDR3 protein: CASIPGVSTNEKLFF; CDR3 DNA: TGTGCCAGCATCCCTGGTGTATCTACTAATGAAAAACTGTTTTTT
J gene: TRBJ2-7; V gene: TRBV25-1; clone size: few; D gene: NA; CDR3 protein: CASSEYRGEQYF; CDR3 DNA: TGTGCCAGCAGTGAATATAGGGGCGAGCAGTACTTC
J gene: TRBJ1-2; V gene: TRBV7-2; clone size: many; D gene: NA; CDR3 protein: CASSLREDYGYTF; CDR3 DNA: TGTGCCAGCAGCTTAAGGGAGGACTATGGCTACACCTTC
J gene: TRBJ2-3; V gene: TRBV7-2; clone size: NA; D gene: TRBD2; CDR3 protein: CASSLAGVAGGPVDTQYF; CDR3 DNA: TGTGCCAGCAGCTTAGCGGGGGTAGCGGGAGGGCCGGTAGATACGCAGTATTTT
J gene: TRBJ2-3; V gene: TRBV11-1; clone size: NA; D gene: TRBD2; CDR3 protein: CASSSKRGRVVGTDTQYF; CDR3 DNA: TGTGCCAGCAGCTCTAAACGCGGGAGGGTCGTAGGCACAGATACGCAGTATTTT
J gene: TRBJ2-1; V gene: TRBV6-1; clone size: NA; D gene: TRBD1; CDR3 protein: CASSSGTALYNEQFF; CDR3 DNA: TGTGCCAGCAGCTCTGGGACAGCCCTCTACAATGAGCAGTTCTTC
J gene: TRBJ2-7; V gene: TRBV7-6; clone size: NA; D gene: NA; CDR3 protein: CASSSPGTPYEQYF; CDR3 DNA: TGTGCCAGCAGCTCTCCGGGGACTCCCTACGAGCAGTACTTC
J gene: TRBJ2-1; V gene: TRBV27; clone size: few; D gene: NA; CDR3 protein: CASSPAPYNEQFF; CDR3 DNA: TGTGCCAGCAGTCCCGCCCCCTACAATGAGCAGTTCTTC
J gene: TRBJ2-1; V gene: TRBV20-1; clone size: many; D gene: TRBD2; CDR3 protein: CSASFAGGSYNEQFF; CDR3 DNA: TGCAGTGCTAGTTTTGCGGGAGGCTCCTACAATGAGCAGTTCTTC
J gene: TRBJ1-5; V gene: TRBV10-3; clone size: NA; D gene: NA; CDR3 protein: CAISESGAGQPQHF; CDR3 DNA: TGTGCCATCAGTGAGTCGGGGGCAGGGCAGCCCCAGCATTTT
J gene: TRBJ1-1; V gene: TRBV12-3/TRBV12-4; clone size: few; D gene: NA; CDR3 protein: CASSLGLVEAFF; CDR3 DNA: TGTGCCAGCAGTTTAGGACTGGTTGAAGCTTTCTTT
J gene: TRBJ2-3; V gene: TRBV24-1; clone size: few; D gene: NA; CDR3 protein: CATSAVKGKRTDTQYF; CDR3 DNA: TGTGCCACCAGTGCTGTCAAGGGCAAACGCACAGATACGCAGTATTTT
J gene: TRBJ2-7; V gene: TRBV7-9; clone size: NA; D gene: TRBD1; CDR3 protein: CASSLESWTGVYEQYF; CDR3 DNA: TGTGCCAGCAGCTTAGAATCATGGACAGGTGTCTACGAGCAGTACTTC
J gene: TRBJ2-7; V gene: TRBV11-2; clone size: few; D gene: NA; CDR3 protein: CASSLDLLYEQYF; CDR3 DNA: TGTGCCAGCAGCTTGGACCTTCTCTACGAGCAGTACTTC
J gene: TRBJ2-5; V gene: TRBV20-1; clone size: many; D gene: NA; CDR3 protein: CSAPDGLETQYF; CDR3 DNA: TGCAGTGCTCCGGACGGTCTCGAGACCCAGTACTTC
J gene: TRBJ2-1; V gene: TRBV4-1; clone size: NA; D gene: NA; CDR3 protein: CAVSTSPDEQFF; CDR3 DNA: TGCGCCGTTTCGACTTCTCCCGATGAGCAGTTCTTC
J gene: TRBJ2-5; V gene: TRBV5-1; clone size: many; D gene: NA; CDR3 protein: CASSVDSEVETQYF; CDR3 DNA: TGCGCCAGCAGCGTGGACAGCGAGGTGGAGACCCAGTACTTC
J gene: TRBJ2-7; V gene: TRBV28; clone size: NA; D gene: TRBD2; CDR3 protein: CASSPLAGTRNWEQYF; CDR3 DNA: TGTGCCAGCAGCCCTCTAGCGGGGACCCGCAATTGGGAGCAGTACTTC
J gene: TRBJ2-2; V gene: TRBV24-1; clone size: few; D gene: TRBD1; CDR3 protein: CATGRGQLLTGELFF; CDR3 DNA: TGTGCCACCGGACGGGGACAGCTACTGACCGGGGAGCTGTTTTTT
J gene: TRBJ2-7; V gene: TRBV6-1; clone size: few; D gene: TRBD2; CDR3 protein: CASVKRVQTSGTYEQYF; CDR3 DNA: TGTGCCAGCGTAAAAAGGGTGCAGACTAGCGGGACATACGAGCAGTACTTC
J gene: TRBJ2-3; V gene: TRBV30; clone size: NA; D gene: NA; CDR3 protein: CAGSGGLTDTQYF; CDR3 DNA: TGTGCCGGATCAGGCGGCCTCACCGATACGCAGTATTTT
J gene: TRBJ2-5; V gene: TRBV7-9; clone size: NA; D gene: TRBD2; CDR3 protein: CASSLVVSGSGTETQYF; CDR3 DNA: TGTGCCAGCAGCCTAGTGGTCAGCGGGAGCGGCACGGAGACCCAGTACTTC
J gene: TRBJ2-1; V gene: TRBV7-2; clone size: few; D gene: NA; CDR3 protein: CASSVSGDKYNEQFF; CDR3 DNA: TGTGCCAGCAGCGTAAGCGGAGATAAGTACAATGAGCAGTTCTTC
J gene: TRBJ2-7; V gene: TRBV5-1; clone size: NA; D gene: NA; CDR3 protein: CASSQGPSSYEQYF; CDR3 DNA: TGCGCCAGCAGCCAGGGACCGAGCTCCTACGAGCAGTACTTC
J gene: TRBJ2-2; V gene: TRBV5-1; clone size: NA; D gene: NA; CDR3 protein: CASSPRQNTGELFF; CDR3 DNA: TGCGCCAGCAGCCCCCGACAGAACACCGGGGAGCTGTTTTTT
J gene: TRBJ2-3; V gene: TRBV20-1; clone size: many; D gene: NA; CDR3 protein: CSARATSRTDTQYF; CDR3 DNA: TGCAGTGCTAGAGCTACTAGCCGCACAGATACGCAGTATTTT
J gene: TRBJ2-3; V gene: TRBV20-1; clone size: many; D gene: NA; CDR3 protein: CSARDSGTDTQYF; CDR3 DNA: TGCAGTGCTAGAGATAGCGGTACAGATACGCAGTATTTT
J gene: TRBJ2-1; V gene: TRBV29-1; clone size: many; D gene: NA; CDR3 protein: CSAAAGGDRDDEQFF; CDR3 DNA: TGCAGCGCTGCAGCCGGGGGGGACAGGGATGATGAGCAGTTCTTC
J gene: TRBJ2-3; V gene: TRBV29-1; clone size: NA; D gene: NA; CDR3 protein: CSVTTGTSTDTQYF; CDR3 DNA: TGCAGCGTTACGACAGGGACTAGCACAGATACGCAGTATTTT
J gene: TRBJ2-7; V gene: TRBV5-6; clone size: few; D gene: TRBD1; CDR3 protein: CASSHRDSAHYEQYF; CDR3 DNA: TGTGCCAGCAGTCACCGGGACAGTGCCCACTACGAGCAGTACTTC
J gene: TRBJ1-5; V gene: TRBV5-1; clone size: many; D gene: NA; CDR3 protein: CASRGSTDQPQHF; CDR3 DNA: TGCGCCAGCAGAGGATCGACCGATCAGCCCCAGCATTTT
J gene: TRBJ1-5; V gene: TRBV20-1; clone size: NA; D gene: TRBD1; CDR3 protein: CSATEPGTGNQPQHF; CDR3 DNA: TGCAGTGCTACCGAACCTGGGACAGGCAATCAGCCCCAGCATTTT
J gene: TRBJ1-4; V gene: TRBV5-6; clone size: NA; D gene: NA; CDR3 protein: CASSLDGGLPTTNEKLFF; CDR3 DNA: TGTGCCAGCAGCTTGGATGGGGGCCTACCAACAACTAATGAAAAACTGTTTTTT